This is a list of T cell receptor beta chains from one sample in a study of cytomegalovirus exposure and HLA in healthy donors. The repertoire was sequenced with immunoSEQ multiplex PCR; TCRdb's copy has only in-frame clones and lacks some. Among 150,000 or so clones listed, approximately 80% were seen once. What was sequenced was PBMCs. Receptor source: a man between 18 and 35 years old in good health and CMV-seropositive. Each CDR3 is given with its conserved first and last residue. D genes are given only for firm matches. Clone size is shown for a subset of rows, as once, few, many or a class of expanded clone.

>TRBD1|TRBV6-5|13|-|TRBJ1-2
TGTGCCAGCAGTGACACAGGGGTCCATGGCTACACCTTC
CASSDTGVHGYTF
>-|TRBV15|15|few|TRBJ1-1
TGTGCCACCAGCAGAGATCGCGGGGAGAACACTGAAGCTTTCTTT
CATSRDRGENTEAFF
>TRBD1|TRBV19|15|-|TRBJ1-5
TGTGCCAGTAGTAGCGACAGGGGACCAGGGCAGCCCCAGCATTTT
CASSSDRGPGQPQHF
>TRBD2|TRBV2|14|-|TRBJ2-1
TGTGCCAGCAGTGAGGGACTACCCTACAATGAGCAGTTCTTC
CASSEGLPYNEQFF
>-|TRBV4-2|13|-|TRBJ2-1
TGTGCCAGCAGCCAAGAACTAGCTGATGAGCAGTTCTTC
CASSQELADEQFF
>-|TRBV6-6|14|-|TRBJ2-7
TGTGCCAGCACCGATACCGGGGACTGGAGTGAGCAGTACTTC
CASTDTGDWSEQYF
>TRBD2|TRBV18|17|-|TRBJ2-7
TGTGCCAGCTCAGACAAGACTAGTGGGGGGGTCTCCTACGAGCAGTACTTC
CASSDKTSGGVSYEQYF
>TRBD1|TRBV27|16|-|TRBJ1-5
TGTGCCAGCAGTGAGACGGGACAGGTGGGATCGGAGCCCCAGCATTTT
CASSETGQVGSEPQHF
>TRBD1|TRBV6-5|15|-|TRBJ2-7
TGTGCCAGCAGCCCGGACAGGGCAAGCTCCTACGAGCAGTACTTC
CASSPDRASSYEQYF
>-|TRBV11-2|13|few|TRBJ2-7
TGTGCCAGCAGCTTAGATCCAGACTACGAGCAGTACTTC
CASSLDPDYEQYF
>-|TRBV20-1|11|few|TRBJ1-2
TGCAGTGCTAAAGACAGTTATGGCTACACCTTC
CSAKDSYGYTF
>TRBD1|TRBV5-1|16|-|TRBJ2-7
TGCGCCAGCAGCTTTGCTCTCCGGGACAGGGGGGACGAGCAGTACTTC
CASSFALRDRGDEQYF
>-|TRBV10-1|16|-|TRBJ1-5
TGCGCCAGCAGTGAGTCTTACTCACGGGGTAATCAGCCCCAGCATTTT
CASSESYSRGNQPQHF
>-|TRBV5-4|13|few|TRBJ2-7
TGTGCCAGCAGCTTACAGGGTTCCCACGAGCAGTACTTC
CASSLQGSHEQYF
>TRBD2|TRBV4-3|14|few|TRBJ2-2
TGCGCCAGCAGCCAGTCACTAGCGCCCGGGGAGCTGTTTTTT
CASSQSLAPGELFF
>TRBD1|TRBV4-3|17|-|TRBJ1-1
TGCGCCAGCAGCCAAGATCGACGGGGCAGGGGGTCCACTGAAGCTTTCTTT
CASSQDRRGRGSTEAFF
>-|TRBV4-1|15|-|TRBJ2-5
TGCGCCAGCAGCCCCACACACAGTGTGCAAGAGACCCAGTACTTC
CASSPTHSVQETQYF
>TRBD1|TRBV4-2|11|-|TRBJ1-1
TGTGCCAGCAGCCAGGGACAGGAAGCTTTCTTT
CASSQGQEAFF
>TRBD1|TRBV12-5|11|-|TRBJ2-1
TGTGCTAGTGGTTTGGACAGGGGGCAGTTCTTC
CASGLDRGQFF
>-|TRBV6-5|13|few|TRBJ1-2
TGTGCCAGCAGTTACGGACAGAACTATGGCTACACCTTC
CASSYGQNYGYTF
>-|TRBV7-8|15|-|TRBJ2-2
TGTGCCAGCAGCTTAGTGGACAGGAACACCGGGGAGCTGTTTTTT
CASSLVDRNTGELFF
>TRBD1|TRBV5-1|20|-|TRBJ2-1
TGCGCCAGCAGCTCCTACTCCCGGGACAGGGTTCTATTTTATCTGAATGAGCAGTTCTTC
CASSSYSRDRVLFYLNEQFF
>-|TRBV5-6|12|-|TRBJ2-1
TGTGCCAGCAGCTTGGGGGCAGGTGAGCAGTTCTTC
CASSLGAGEQFF